The entry below describes one TCR beta chain. No cognate antigen has been identified for it. Per-base qualities were not stored, and no clone one base away is much larger. Other DNA sequences from this sample encode an identical CDR3 as well. These data originate in a study of blood T cell repertoires in COVID-19 (dated by TCRdb to the early 2020s). With respect to the entire study: Samples covering the acute and convalescent phases of COVID-19 were provided by collaborators in the United States, Italy and Spain. The samples were drawn from the first 160 participants of the ongoing ImmuneRACE study and from roughly 1,300 subjects provided by 6 global collaborators. The sample metadata nearly always contained a de-identified subject ID, COVID-19 status, age in years and sex. Deeply sampled blood TCRbeta repertoires from subjects exposed to, actively infected with, or recovered from COVID-19 were included in the dataset. The prospective study material was composed of cDNA or gDNA derived from T cells, B-cell-depleted T cells, or PBMCs. The repertoires were released in a freely available public database intended as a resource for research on the immune response to SARS-CoV-2. Where available, HLA class I and class II types were taken from metadata supplied by the sample provider and were not determined by assay-based typing.

TCRbeta CDR3 regions were amplified from genomic DNA by means of the immunoSEQ Assay, a bias-controlled multiplex PCR. The original pipeline was this. The number of nucleated cells in each sample was estimated by amplification of reference gene primers within the assay. To quantify the absolute abundance of each unique TCRbeta CDR3 rearrangement, sequence reads were collapsed and filtered. Productive Simpson clonality was computed per sample as the square root of Simpson's diversity index over productive rearrangements. TCRdb limited this immuneACCESS table to in-frame rearrangements with V and J called. A share of clones is missing; checked studies link under half to unresolved V genes, and the rest is unexplained. V and J calls and clone size are copied from that table; D and trimming were computed from the DNA. Within this sample are about 190,000 clones, with 65% to 85% of them counted one time only. Roughly a sixth of the sample belongs to the ten largest clones.

Whole blood was collected in K2EDTA tubes by collaborating institutions according to the institutions' own protocols. For TCRbeta analysis, collaborators shipped samples as frozen whole blood, isolated PBMCs, or DNA extracted from either of those sample types. At the junction V is shortened by 5 bases and J by 4 bases; bases outside the gene matches: 10. From the cysteine through the phenylalanine, the CDR3 covers 16 amino acids. The only DNA kept is the CDR3, 48 bases in frame from the first base. CDR1 and CDR2 were assigned from the germline V gene as SGHNT and YENEEA. Points the paper makes about the study in general: How much clinical and demographic metadata was included differed by source and by participant, and the metadata was provided uncurated.

Recombination joined TRBV11-3 with TRBJ2-1; 8 of the junction bases match TRBD2. The specimen sequenced was peripheral blood. This receptor was obtained from a man in his 60s with active or convalescent COVID-19. CDR3 protein: CASSLGPGGGYNEQFF. The sequenced DNA is TGTGCCAGCAGCCTGGGTCCGGGAGGGGGATACAATGAGCAGTTCTTC. When the CDR3 is completed using the reference TRBV11-3 and TRBJ2-1 genes on either side, the full variable domain is EAGVVQSPRYKIIEKKQPVAFWCNPISGHNTLYWYLQNLGQGPELLIRYENEEAVDDSQLPKDRFSAERLKGVDSTLKIQPAELGDSAVYLCASSLGPGGGYNEQFFGPGTRLTVL.